This note documents a single T cell receptor beta chain sequence. This entry is derived from a study of blood T cell repertoires in COVID-19. Study at large: Spain, Italy and the United States supplied samples that represented acute and convalescent COVID-19. Nucleic acid was either cDNA or gDNA, and it came from T cells, B-cell-depleted T cells, or PBMCs.

As originally analysed: Counts of nucleated cells, estimated from reference gene primer amplification, were obtained. Profiled with immunoSEQ multiplex PCR; TCRdb holds only in-frame clones, not every one. Clone size and V and J calls were adopted from that table, with D and trimming inferred from the DNA. Found here are around 250,000 clones, roughly 86% of them singletons; the top ten hold just under 9%. J was trimmed by 7 bases and V by 6 bases; bases with no gene match: 7. Looked up from germline, CDR1 is WSHSY and CDR2 is SAAADI. The CDR3 consists of 14 residues. The sequenced sample was peripheral blood. The genes are TRBV10-2 and TRBJ2-3; TRBD2 matches at 10 bases. The clonotype was recovered from a man aged 40-49 years with active or convalescent COVID-19. The CDR3 DNA is TGCGCCAGCAGATTAGCGGGGGGCGGGAATACGCAGTATTTT. Translating gives CASRLAGGGNTQYF.